A single sample is the source of the 29 T cell receptor beta chains below, sequenced in a study of control samples from healthy donors and cancer patients. Profiling relied on immunoSEQ multiplex PCR, and the TCRdb table lists in-frame clones only, not all of them. The sample lists about 110,000 clones, about nine tenths seen once, with more than 3.5% in the top ten. Input material: blood. Receptors were obtained from a human donor in good health. The donor label of this sample is uncertain.

This clone was seen a few times. The CDR3 spells CASSVAYRGDGYTF. The DNA for the CDR3 is TGTGCCAGCAGCGTAGCTTACAGGGGCGATGGCTACACCTTC. The J gene is TRBJ1-2, the V gene TRBV9; 7 nucleotides match TRBD1. CDR1 is SGDLS and CDR2 is YYNGEE in the germline V gene. V lost 0 bases to trimming and J lost 6 bases; unmatched junction nucleotides: 5. This CDR3 contains 14 residues.

This chain uses TRBV14 with TRBJ2-3, with D tentatively TRBD1 or TRBD2 (5 bases each). The CDR3 consists of 15 residues. V was clipped by 0 bases and J by 5 bases, with 12 bases between them. CDR1 SGHDN and CDR2 FVKESK come from the germline V gene. CDR3 nucleotides: TGTGCCAGCAGCCAAGATGGAACTAGGGGAGATACGCAGTATTTT. Protein product: CASSQDGTRGDTQYF.

The rearrangement uses TRBV12-5 and TRBJ2-1; D is possibly TRBD1 (7 bases). The CDR3 consists of 13 residues. From germline, CDR1 is LGHNT and CDR2 FRNRAP. The CDR3: CACRGTAYNEQFF. CDR3 coding DNA: TGTGCCTGCCGGGGGACAGCCTACAATGAGCAGTTCTTC.

The rearrangement uses TRBV5-5 and TRBJ1-1; tentatively, D is TRBD1 (5 bases). The CDR3 consists of 15 residues. V lost 0 bases and J 2 bases, leaving 11 bases between the germline ends. Germline V gene sequence: CDR1 SGHKS, CDR2 YYEKEE (reference sequence). CDR3 sequence reads: CASSLARGPNTEAFF. CDR3 in DNA: TGTGCCAGCAGCTTGGCCCGGGGACCCAACACTGAAGCTTTCTTT.

The gene calls are TRBV10-3 and TRBJ1-1, with D tentatively TRBD1 (5 bases). CDR1 is ENHRY, CDR2 SYGVKD, per germline. The CDR3 sequence is 12 residues long. With 11 bases removed from V and 10 bases from J, the gap between germline ends came to 20 bases. CDR3 loop: CASRGRDAGAFF. The DNA for the CDR3 is TGTGCCTCCCGTGGGAGGGACGCGGGAGCTTTCTTT.

The rearrangement uses TRBV6-5 and TRBJ1-4, with D unresolved. V was trimmed by 9 bases and J by 5 bases, leaving 10 bases between them. The length of the CDR3 is 12 residues. CDR1 MNHEY and CDR2 SVGAGI come from the germline V gene. CDR3 residues: CASRPGNEKLFF. CDR3 DNA sequence: TGTGCCAGTCGACCCGGCAATGAAAAACTGTTTTTT.

The chain is built from TRBV5-5 and TRBJ1-1; 7 bases map to TRBD1. V shed 2 bases and J 1 base; nucleotides not matched to a gene: 2. The CDR3 sequence is 14 residues long. Germline lookup yields CDR1 SGHKS and CDR2 YYEKEE (reference sequence). DNA of the CDR3: TGTGCCAGCAGCTTCGGACAGGCGAACACTGAAGCTTTCTTT. Its translation is CASSFGQANTEAFF.

The rearrangement links TRBV18 to TRBJ2-2, with a tentative D call TRBD2 (6 bases). This CDR3 contains 15 residues. V gave up 5 bases and J gave up 0 bases, with 10 bases separating them. Germline V lookup: CDR1 KGHSH, CDR2 LQKENI. This chain's CDR3 is CASSGGNSNTGELFF. CDR3 nucleotides: TGTGCCAGCTCAGGCGGGAACTCGAACACCGGGGAGCTGTTTTTT.

The V and J genes are TRBV6-1 and TRBJ2-2; 8 bases align to TRBD1. The CDR3 totals 16 residues. Trimming at V came to 4 bases and at J to 13 bases, leaving 17 bases not matched to a gene. Looked up from germline, CDR1 is MNHNS and CDR2 is SASEGT. The CDR3 DNA reads TGTGCCAGCAGTGCCGCGGGGACAGGTGGAGAGGCTGGGCTGTTTTTT. The encoded protein is CASSAAGTGGEAGLFF.

The gene calls are TRBV3-1 (or the pseudogene TRBV3-2) and TRBJ1-5; D possibly corresponds to TRBD1 (6 bases). This CDR3 has 17 amino acids. Trimming cost V 1 base and J 5 bases, with 18 bases left between them. CDR1 LGHDT and CDR2 YNNKEL come from the germline V gene (reference sequence). Here the CDR3 DNA reads TGTGCCAGCAGCCAAGTATGGGACGGGGGCTTCGATCAGCCCCAGCATTTT. Amino acid sequence: CASSQVWDGGFDQPQHF.

The chain has TRBV19 and TRBJ1-2, with TRBD1 matching 8 bases. Trimming took 4 bases from V and 8 from J; bases not matched to a gene: 9. CDR1 is LNHDA, CDR2 SQIVND, per germline (reference sequence). The CDR3 runs 14 residues. This chain's CDR3 is CASSTLDRGVGYTF. The CDR3 DNA is TGTGCCAGTAGTACCCTCGACAGGGGTGTCGGCTACACCTTC.

The chain links TRBV28 to TRBJ1-2; unclear D gene. The germline V gene has CDR1 MDHEN and CDR2 SYDVKM. CDR3 length: 12 residues. Trimming cost V 6 bases and J 4 bases, with 9 bases left between them. The CDR3 DNA sequence: TGTGCCAGCAGAATAGACCGCTATGGCTACACCTTC. Translating gives CASRIDRYGYTF.

This clone has just one count. This chain links TRBV13 with TRBJ2-7, with a possible D match to TRBD1 (6 bases). The length of the CDR3 is 13 residues. The ends were cut back, 4 bases at V and 1 base at J, with 8 bases in the middle. Germline CDR1 PRHDT, CDR2 FYEKMQ (reference sequence). DNA of the CDR3: TGTGCCAGCAGCTCAGGGGCGTCCTACGAGCAGTACTTC. This translates into CASSSGASYEQYF.

This clone has only one observation. The CDR3 here is CASSASGVGPQHF. CDR3 bases: TGTGCCAGCAGCGCGAGCGGCGTTGGGCCCCAGCATTTT. This chain uses TRBV9 with TRBJ1-5; D gene ambiguous. With 3 bases removed from V and 9 bases from J, the gap between germline ends came to 13 bases. The CDR3 spans 13 residues. Per germline, CDR1 SGDLS and CDR2 YYNGEE.

This sequence joins TRBV3-1 (or the pseudogene TRBV3-2) and TRBJ2-5; TRBD1 or TRBD2 may be the D gene (6 bases each). The CDR3 is made up of 17 amino acids. Germline V lookup: CDR1 LGHDT, CDR2 YNNKEL (reference sequence). Trimming cost V 1 base and J 8 bases, with 23 bases left between them. CDR3: CASSQGVPGANLGTQYF. CDR3 DNA sequence: TGTGCCAGCAGCCAAGGGGTGCCGGGGGCGAATCTCGGAACCCAGTACTTC.

The J gene is TRBJ1-1, the V gene TRBV3-1 (or the pseudogene TRBV3-2); D may be TRBD1 (5 bases). This CDR3 is 14 amino acids long. Germline CDR1 is LGHDT and CDR2 is YNNKEL (reference sequence). The V gene lost 4 bases and the J gene lost 0 bases, with 9 bases spanning the gap. CDR3 nucleotide sequence: TGTGCCAGCAGCCCCAGGACAATGAACACTGAAGCTTTCTTT. As protein: CASSPRTMNTEAFF.

The rearrangement uses TRBV28 and TRBJ1-2; unclear D gene. The CDR3 totals 11 residues. From germline, CDR1 is MDHEN and CDR2 SYDVKM. The V end lost 6 bases, the J end lost 7 bases, and 9 bases lay between the germline ends. The CDR3 spells CASSPNGGYTF. DNA for the CDR3: TGTGCCAGCAGCCCAAATGGTGGCTACACCTTC.

The chain couples TRBV5-6 to TRBJ2-3; TRBD2 agrees at 9 bases. Germline trimming cut 4 bases from V and 3 bases from J; bases unmatched to any gene: 6. CDR1 and CDR2 (germline): SGHDT, YYEEEE. The CDR3 loop spans 15 amino acids. CDR3 residues: CASSTLAGVTDTQYF. In DNA, the CDR3 is TGTGCCAGCAGCACCTTAGCGGGGGTTACAGATACGCAGTATTTT.

The CDR3 here is CASSLGRQGTGELFF. CDR3 nucleotides: TGTGCCAGCAGCTTAGGAAGGCAGGGGACCGGGGAGCTGTTTTTT. The chain combines TRBV7-7 with TRBJ2-2; the D gene is possibly TRBD1 (6 bases). Trimming shortened V by 1 base and J by 5 bases, and 11 bases separated the two germline ends. CDR3 length: 15 residues. Germline values: CDR1 SSHAT, CDR2 FNYEAQ (reference sequence).

This chain connects TRBV6-6 to TRBJ2-3; 8 bases align to TRBD2. The CDR3 has 13 residues. J lost 4 bases, V lost 5 bases, and 2 bases had no gene match. Germline CDR1 reads MNHNY; CDR2 reads SVGAGI (reference sequence). Here the CDR3 DNA reads TGTGCCAGCAGTCCCGGGGGGGCAGATACGCAGTATTTT. It translates to CASSPGGADTQYF.

V and J are TRBV28 and TRBJ1-3; 7 positions agree with TRBD1. This CDR3 is built from 19 residues. Germline CDR1 MDHEN, CDR2 SYDVKM. V gave up 4 bases and J gave up 2 bases; unmatched junction bases: 17. Written as DNA, the CDR3 is TGTGCCAGCAGTTCCGCGACAGGGATCACGGTATTTGCTGGAAACACCATATATTTT. This translates into CASSSATGITVFAGNTIYF.

The chain uses TRBV5-1 and TRBJ2-5; no clear D. Germline V gene data show CDR1 as SGHRS and CDR2 as YFSETQ. The CDR3 has 13 amino acids. The V and J ends lost 4 bases and 5 bases respectively, with 12 bases between them. The chain's CDR3 is CASSRAQAETQYF. The CDR3 nucleotides read TGCGCCAGCAGCCGGGCTCAGGCGGAGACCCAGTACTTC. Using reference TRBV5-1 and TRBJ2-5 for the parts outside the CDR3, the full variable domain is KAGVTQTPRYLIKTRGQQVTLSCSPISGHRSVSWYQQTPGQGLQFLFEYFSETQRNKGNFPGRFSGRQFSNSRSEMNVSTLELGDSALYLCASSRAQAETQYFGPGTRLLVL.

This clone is a singleton in its sample. The rearrangement links TRBV11-2 to TRBJ2-3, with D unresolved. The CDR3 contains 16 residues. The V end was cut by 5 bases, the J end by 0 bases, with 15 bases between. CDR1 and CDR2 from the germline V gene are SGHAT and FQNNGV. For the CDR3, the DNA is TGTGCCAGCAGCCAATCCACGGTTCGAAGCACAGATACGCAGTATTTT. Translating it yields CASSQSTVRSTDTQYF.

The chain joins TRBV2 to TRBJ2-5; D not resolved. The germline V gene has CDR1 SNHLY and CDR2 FYNNEI. This CDR3 is built from 12 residues. V lost 4 bases and J lost 3, with 6 bases in between. CDR3 sequence reads: CASSVTEETQYF. The DNA of the CDR3 is TGTGCCAGCAGTGTCACCGAAGAGACCCAGTACTTC. The variable domain in full, completed from reference TRBV2 and TRBJ2-5, reads EPEVTQTPSHQVTQMGQEVILRCVPISNHLYFYWYRQILGQKVEFLVSFYNNEISEKSEIFDDQFSVERPDGSNFTLKIRSTKLEDSAMYFCASSVTEETQYFGPGTRLLVL.

The rearrangement uses TRBV24-1 and TRBJ1-5; 9 nucleotides align to TRBD1. Germline CDR1 is KGHDR and CDR2 is SFDVKD. The CDR3 extends over 15 amino acids. After removal of 9 bases from V and 5 bases from J, the junction contained 10 bases not matched to a gene. The CDR3 protein is CATDPGTGRDQPQHF. CDR3 DNA sequence: TGTGCCACCGACCCCGGGACAGGGAGAGATCAGCCCCAGCATTTT.

The rearrangement joins TRBV30 to TRBJ2-2, with 7 bases lining up with TRBD1. Losses at the gene ends were 6 bases for V and 6 bases for J; bases not matched to a gene: 10. This CDR3 is 14 amino acids long. The germline gives CDR1 GTSNPN, CDR2 SVGIG (reference sequence). CDR3 DNA: TGTGCCTGTGACAGGGAACTAAAGGCCGGGGAGCTGTTTTTT. Translation gives CACDRELKAGELFF.

The V and J genes are TRBV5-8 and TRBJ2-3; 15 bases align to TRBD2. J lost 10 bases, V lost 5 bases, and 8 bases had no gene match. The CDR3 length is 15 residues. Germline V lookup: CDR1 SGHTS, CDR2 YDEGEE. CDR3 coding DNA: TGTGCCAGCAGGACGCCGGGACTAGCGGGGGGTGCGCAGTATTTT. This translates into CASRTPGLAGGAQYF. Together with reference TRBV5-8 and TRBJ2-3, the CDR3 gives the full variable domain: EAGVTQSPTHLIKTRGQQATLRCSPISGHTSVYWYQQALGLGLQFLLWYDEGEERNRGNFPPRFSGRQFPNYSSELNVNALELEDSALYLCASRTPGLAGGAQYFGPGTRLTVL.

The rearrangement uses TRBV12-5 and TRBJ2-3; TRBD1 matches 9 bases. The CDR3 loop spans 15 amino acids. Germline-derived CDR1 and CDR2 are LGHNT and FRNRAP. V was clipped by 5 bases and J by 4 bases; unmatched bases: 7. In nucleotides, the CDR3 is TGTGCTAGTGGTAAAGGGGACAGGGAAGCAGATACGCAGTATTTT. Protein: CASGKGDREADTQYF. Filled out from reference TRBV12-5 and TRBJ2-3, the complete variable domain reads DARVTQTPRHKVTEMGQEVTMRCQPILGHNTVFWYRQTMMQGLELLAYFRNRAPLDDSGMPKDRFSAEMPDATLATLKIQPSEPRDSAVYFCASGKGDREADTQYFGPGTRLTVL.

The chain joins TRBV12-3 or TRBV12-4 to TRBJ1-5; unclear D gene. The CDR3 consists of 12 residues. The V gene lost 7 bases and the J gene lost 5 bases, with 9 bases spanning the gap. Here the CDR3 reads CASKRGYQPQHF. The CDR3 coding sequence is TGTGCCAGCAAACGAGGGTATCAGCCCCAGCATTTT.